This TCR beta chain was recovered during a study of T cells after yellow fever vaccination. Study-level information: For low cell numbers, libraries were made with SMART-Seq v4 Ultra Low Input. Study-wide results and caveats: One caveat is that FACS-sorted repertoires could contain abundant clonotypes contaminating from the bulk population. Primary-vaccination clones mostly resurfaced post-booster (more than 95% CD4, approximately 89% CD8). Though it reached lower strength, the secondary response hit its peak faster, day 5 versus 15.

TCRdb re-analysed the 5' RACE reads in MiXCR, keeping a single row per CDR3 protein. The sample carries some 96,000 distinct CDR3 sequences, almost 9% recorded once. The trim removed 4 bases at V and 5 bases at J, leaving 8 bases unmatched. CDR3 length equals 15 residues. CDR1 is MGHDK and CDR2 is SYGVNS in the germline V gene. This rearrangement joins TRBV25-1 to TRBJ2-5, with TRBD1 identical over 9 bases. Source: CD8+ T cells not binding an NS4B(214-222) dextramer, sorted from PBMCs, taken roughly 15 days after the first yellow fever vaccination. This TCR was recovered from a man aged 18 to 30 who received the YFV17D yellow fever vaccine. This CDR3 reads CASSARTGVWETQYF. In nucleotides, the CDR3 is TGTGCCAGCAGTGCGCGGACAGGGGTGTGGGAGACCCAGTACTTC.